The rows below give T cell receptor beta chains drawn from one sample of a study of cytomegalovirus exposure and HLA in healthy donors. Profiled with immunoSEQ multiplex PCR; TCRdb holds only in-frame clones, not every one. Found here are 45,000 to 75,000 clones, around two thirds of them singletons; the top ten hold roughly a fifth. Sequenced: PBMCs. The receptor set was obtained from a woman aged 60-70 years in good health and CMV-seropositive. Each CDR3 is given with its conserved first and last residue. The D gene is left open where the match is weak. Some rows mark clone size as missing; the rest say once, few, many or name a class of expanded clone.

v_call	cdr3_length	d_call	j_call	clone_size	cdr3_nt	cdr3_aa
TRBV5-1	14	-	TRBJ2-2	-	TGCGCCAGCAGAGGGTTGAGGGACACCGGGGAGCTGTTTTTT	CASRGLRDTGELFF
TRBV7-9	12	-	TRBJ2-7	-	TGTGCCAGCAGGGGCAGATCCTACGAGCAGTACTTC	CASRGRSYEQYF
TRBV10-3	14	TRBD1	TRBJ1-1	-	TGTGCCATCAGAGGGACAGGGATCCCCACTGAAGCTTTCTTT	CAIRGTGIPTEAFF
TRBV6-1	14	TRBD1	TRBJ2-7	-	TGTGCCAGCAGAGAGGGACAGGCAAGTCCCGAGCAGTACTTC	CASREGQASPEQYF
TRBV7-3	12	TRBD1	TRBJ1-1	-	TGTGCCAGCAGCTCGGGGGACAGCGAAGCTTTCTTT	CASSSGDSEAFF
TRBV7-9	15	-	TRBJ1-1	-	TGTGCCAGCAGCCTAGGGAGCCCCCTGGTGACTGAAGCTTTCTTT	CASSLGSPLVTEAFF
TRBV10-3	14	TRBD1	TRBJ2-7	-	TGTGCCACTACGGGGACAGGGAGTAGAAACGAGCAGTACTTC	CATTGTGSRNEQYF
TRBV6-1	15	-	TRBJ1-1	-	TGTGCCAGCAGTGAAGCGGGCATCTTGGTCCGAGAAGCTTTCTTT	CASSEAGILVREAFF
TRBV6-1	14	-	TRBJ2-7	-	TGTGCCAGCAGTGCGTACCCGGGACTGCCAGAGCAGTACTTC	CASSAYPGLPEQYF
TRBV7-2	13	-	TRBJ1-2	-	TGTGCCATGAGTGCGGGGAGGGGGTATGGCTACACTTTC	CAMSAGRGYGYTF
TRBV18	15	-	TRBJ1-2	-	TGTGCCAGCTCACCAAGGCTTCAGGGTAACTATGGCTACACCTTC	CASSPRLQGNYGYTF
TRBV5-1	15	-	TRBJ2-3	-	TGCGCCAGCAGCTTGGGCTCCCCCGGTACGAATTCGCAGTATTTT	CASSLGSPGTNSQYF
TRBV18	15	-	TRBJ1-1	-	TGTGCCAGCTCACCACGTCGGGGGGATGGCACTGAAGCTTTCTTT	CASSPRRGDGTEAFF
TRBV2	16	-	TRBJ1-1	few	TGTGCCAGCAGTGCACCCGACTTGGGGCTGAACACTGAAGCTTTCTTT	CASSAPDLGLNTEAFF
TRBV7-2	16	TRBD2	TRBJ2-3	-	TGTGCCAGCAGCTTAGGACTAGCGGGGAGCACAGATACGCAGTATTTT	CASSLGLAGSTDTQYF
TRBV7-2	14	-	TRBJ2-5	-	TGTGCCAGCAGCTTCAACAGGGCCCAAGAGACCCAGTACTTC	CASSFNRAQETQYF
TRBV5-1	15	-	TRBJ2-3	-	TGCGCCAGCAGCTTGTCTTCGGGGGGCGACGATACGCAGTATTTT	CASSLSSGGDDTQYF
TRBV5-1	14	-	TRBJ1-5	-	TGCGCCAGCAGCAGAGAGGGAAGCAATCAGCCCCAGCATTTT	CASSREGSNQPQHF
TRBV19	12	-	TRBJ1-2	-	TGTGCCAGTAGGTTCACAGGGCAAGGCTACACCTTC	CASRFTGQGYTF
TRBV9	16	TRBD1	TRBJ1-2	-	TGTGCCAGCAGCGCCGGACAGGGCCTTTCTAACTATGGCTACACCTTC	CASSAGQGLSNYGYTF
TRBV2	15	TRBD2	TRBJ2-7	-	TGTGCCAGCACCTTAGAGCGGGGGGAATCCTACGAGCAGTACTTC	CASTLERGESYEQYF
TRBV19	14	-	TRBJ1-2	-	TGTGCCAGTAGTATACAGGGTATCGCCTATGGCTACACCTTC	CASSIQGIAYGYTF
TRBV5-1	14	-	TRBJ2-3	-	TGCGCCAGCAGCTTGAGCGGACGCACAGATACGCAGTATTTT	CASSLSGRTDTQYF
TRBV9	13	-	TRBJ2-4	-	TGTGCCAGCAGCGTAGCCCCAGATAACATTCAGTACTTC	CASSVAPDNIQYF
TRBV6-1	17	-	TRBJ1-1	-	TGTGCCAGCAGTGAAGGCATAAACACAGGGCTGAACACTGAAGCTTTCTTT	CASSEGINTGLNTEAFF
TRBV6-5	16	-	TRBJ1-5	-	TGTGCCAGCAGTTACGGGGGGGGGCGGAAGAATCAGCCCCAGCATTTT	CASSYGGGRKNQPQHF
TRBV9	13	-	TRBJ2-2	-	TGTGCCAGCAGCGTGGGCTATCCCGGGGAGCTGTTTTTT	CASSVGYPGELFF
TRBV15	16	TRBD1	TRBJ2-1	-	TGTGCCACCAGCAGCCCCGGACAGGGGACTCTCAATGAGCAGTTCTTC	CATSSPGQGTLNEQFF
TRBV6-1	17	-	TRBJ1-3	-	TGTGCCAGCAGTGAAACTACAAAGACAGCCTCTGGAAACACCATATATTTT	CASSETTKTASGNTIYF
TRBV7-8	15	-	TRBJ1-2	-	TGTGCCAGCAGCTTAAGTAGTGGGGGCAACTATGGCTACACCTTC	CASSLSSGGNYGYTF
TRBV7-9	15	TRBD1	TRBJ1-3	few	TGTGCCAGCAGACCCTGGACAGGTTCAGGAAACACCATATATTTT	CASRPWTGSGNTIYF
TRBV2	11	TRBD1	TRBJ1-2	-	TGTGCCACAGGGACAGGCCTTGGCTACACCTTC	CATGTGLGYTF
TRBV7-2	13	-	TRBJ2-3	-	TGTGCCAGCAGCTTAGAAGCGACAGATACGCAGTATTTT	CASSLEATDTQYF
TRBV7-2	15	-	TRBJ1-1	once	TGTGCCAGCAGCTTTTCCGAGGGGGGGAGCACTGAAGCTTTCTTT	CASSFSEGGSTEAFF
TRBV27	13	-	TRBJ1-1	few	TGTGCCAGCAGTTTAACCGGGGTTACTGAAGCTTTCTTT	CASSLTGVTEAFF
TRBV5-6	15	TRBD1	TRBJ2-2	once	TGTGCCAGCAGCGTCCGGACAGGGGGGATCGGGGAGCTGTTTTTT	CASSVRTGGIGELFF
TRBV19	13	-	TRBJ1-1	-	TGTGCCACTCGAGGACAGCCGAACACTGAAGCTTTCTTT	CATRGQPNTEAFF
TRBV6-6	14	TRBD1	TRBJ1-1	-	TGTGCCAGCAGTCCGGGACAGTCCTACACTGAAGCTTTCTTT	CASSPGQSYTEAFF
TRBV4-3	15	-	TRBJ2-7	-	TGCGCCAGCAGCCAAGCCAGCACAGGGATCTACGAGCAGTACTTC	CASSQASTGIYEQYF
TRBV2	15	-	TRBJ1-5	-	TGTGCCAGCAGTTGGGGGGGCAGTGGTAATCAGCCCCAGCATTTT	CASSWGGSGNQPQHF
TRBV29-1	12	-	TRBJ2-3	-	TGCAGCGTTGGGGGAGACACAGATACGCAGTATTTT	CSVGGDTDTQYF
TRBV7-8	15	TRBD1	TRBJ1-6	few	TGTGCCAGCATCCCAGGGGTGCAGGGGGGATCACCCCTCCACTTT	CASIPGVQGGSPLHF
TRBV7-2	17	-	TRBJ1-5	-	TGTGCCAGCAGCCTCGATCCGGGTTACTATAGCAATCAGCCCCAGCATTTT	CASSLDPGYYSNQPQHF
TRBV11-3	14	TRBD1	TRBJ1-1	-	TGTGCCAGCAGCTTAGGTGGGACAGCCTTTGAAGCTTTCTTT	CASSLGGTAFEAFF
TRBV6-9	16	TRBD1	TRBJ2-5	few	TGTGCCAGCAGTTCTCCCGGAAGGACAGGACAAGAGACCCAGTACTTC	CASSSPGRTGQETQYF
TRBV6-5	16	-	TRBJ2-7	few	TGTGCCAGCAGTTCCATTATGACAAGGGGCTCCTACGAGCAGTACTTC	CASSSIMTRGSYEQYF
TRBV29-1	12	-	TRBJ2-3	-	TGCAGCGTTGAGGAGCTGGGAGATACGCAGTATTTT	CSVEELGDTQYF
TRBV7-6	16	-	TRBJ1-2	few	TGTGCCAGCAGCTCCTCCGTGGGAGGGGCGAGCTATGGCTACACCTTC	CASSSSVGGASYGYTF
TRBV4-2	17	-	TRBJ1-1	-	TGTGCCAGCAGCCAAGATCTGGGCGGGACTGTGAACACTGAAGCTTTCTTT	CASSQDLGGTVNTEAFF
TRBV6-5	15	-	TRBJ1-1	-	TGTGCCAGCAGATCCTATTCACAGGACAACACTGAAGCTTTCTTT	CASRSYSQDNTEAFF
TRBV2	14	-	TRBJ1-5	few	TGTGCCAGCAGCACAGGGTTGGGCAATCAGCCCCAGCATTTT	CASSTGLGNQPQHF
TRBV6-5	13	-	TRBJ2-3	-	TGTGCCAGCAGACAAAATCCTTTCGATACGCAGTATTTT	CASRQNPFDTQYF
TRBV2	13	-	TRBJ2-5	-	TGTGCCAGCATCCGGCCCGGGAAAGAGACCCAGTACTTC	CASIRPGKETQYF
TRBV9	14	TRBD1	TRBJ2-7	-	TGTGCCAGCAGCCCACCGGACAGGGAGGACGAGCAGTACTTC	CASSPPDREDEQYF
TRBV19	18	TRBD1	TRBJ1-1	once	TGTGCCAGTAGTTCTTTGGGACAGATACATGGAGGAAGGACTGAAGCTTTCTTT	CASSSLGQIHGGRTEAFF
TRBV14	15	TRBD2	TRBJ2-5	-	TGTGCCAGCAGCCAATACGGGGGGGACCAAGAGACCCAGTACTTC	CASSQYGGDQETQYF
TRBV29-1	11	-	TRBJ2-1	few	TGCAGCGTTCATAACTGGAATGAGCAGTTCTTC	CSVHNWNEQFF
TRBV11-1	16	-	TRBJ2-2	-	TGTGCCAGCAGCCTATACGACAGGCCGAACACCGGGGAGCTGTTTTTT	CASSLYDRPNTGELFF
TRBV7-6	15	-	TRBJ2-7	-	TGTGCCAGCAGCTTAGTGGGACTGGGGTCCGCCGAGCAGTACTTC	CASSLVGLGSAEQYF